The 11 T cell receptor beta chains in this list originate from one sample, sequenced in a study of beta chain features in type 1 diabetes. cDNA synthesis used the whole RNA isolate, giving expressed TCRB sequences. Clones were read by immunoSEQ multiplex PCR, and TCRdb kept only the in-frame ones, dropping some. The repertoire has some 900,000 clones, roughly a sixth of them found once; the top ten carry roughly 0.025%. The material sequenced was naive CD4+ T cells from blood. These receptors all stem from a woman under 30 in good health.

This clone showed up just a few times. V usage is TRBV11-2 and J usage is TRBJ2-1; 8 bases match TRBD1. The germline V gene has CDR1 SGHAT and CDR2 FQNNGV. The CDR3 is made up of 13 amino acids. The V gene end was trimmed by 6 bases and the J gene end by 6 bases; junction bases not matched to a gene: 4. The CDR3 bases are TGTGCCAGCAGAAGACAGGGGTCCAATGAGCAGTTCTTC. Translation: CASRRQGSNEQFF.

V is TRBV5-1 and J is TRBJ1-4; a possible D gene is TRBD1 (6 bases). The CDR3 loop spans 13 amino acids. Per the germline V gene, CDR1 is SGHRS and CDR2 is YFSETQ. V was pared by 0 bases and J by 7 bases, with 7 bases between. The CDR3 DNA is TGCGCCAGCAGCTTGGACAGGGTTGAAAAACTGTTTTTT. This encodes CASSLDRVEKLFF.

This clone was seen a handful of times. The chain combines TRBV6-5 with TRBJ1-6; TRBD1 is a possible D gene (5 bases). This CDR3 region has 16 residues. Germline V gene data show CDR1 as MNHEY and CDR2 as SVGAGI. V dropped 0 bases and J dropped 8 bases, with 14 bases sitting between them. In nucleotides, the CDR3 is TGTGCCAGCAGTTACTCTGGAGGGGTGGTTTATTCACCCCTCCACTTT. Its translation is CASSYSGGVVYSPLHF.

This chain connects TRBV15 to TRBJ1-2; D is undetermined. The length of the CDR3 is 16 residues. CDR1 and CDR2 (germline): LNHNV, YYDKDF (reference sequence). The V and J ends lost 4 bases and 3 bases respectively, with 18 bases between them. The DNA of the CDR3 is TGTGCCACCAGCATTGGACTAGTGGCAGGCGACTATGGCTACACCTTC. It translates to CATSIGLVAGDYGYTF.

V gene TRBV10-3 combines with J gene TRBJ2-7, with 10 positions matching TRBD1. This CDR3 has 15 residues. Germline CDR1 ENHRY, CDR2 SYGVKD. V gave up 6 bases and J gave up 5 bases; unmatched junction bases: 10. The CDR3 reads CAIRAHRDRGNEQYF. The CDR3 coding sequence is TGTGCCATCAGGGCACACCGGGACAGGGGAAACGAGCAGTACTTC.

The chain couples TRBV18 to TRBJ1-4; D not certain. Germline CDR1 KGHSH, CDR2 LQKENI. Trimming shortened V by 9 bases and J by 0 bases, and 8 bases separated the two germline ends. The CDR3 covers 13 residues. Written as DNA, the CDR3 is TGTGCCAGTCAGCGTTCAACTAATGAAAAACTGTTTTTT. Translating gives CASQRSTNEKLFF.

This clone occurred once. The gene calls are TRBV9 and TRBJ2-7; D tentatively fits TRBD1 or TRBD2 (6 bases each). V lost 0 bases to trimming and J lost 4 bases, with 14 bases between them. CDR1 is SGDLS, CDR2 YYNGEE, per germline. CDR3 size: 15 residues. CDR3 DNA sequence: TGTGCCAGCAGCGTAGGTGGGTCGGGGGCTTACGAGCAGTACTTC. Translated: CASSVGGSGAYEQYF.

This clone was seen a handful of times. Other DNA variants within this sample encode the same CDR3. CDR3 nucleotide sequence: TGTGCCAGCAGTTACCTGGGTTCCTACGAGCAGTACTTC. Translated, it gives CASSYLGSYEQYF. The chain combines TRBV6-6 with TRBJ2-7; no firm D call. CDR1 and CDR2 (germline): MNHNY, SVGAGI (reference sequence). The germline V and J ends were trimmed by 2 bases and 1 base, with 6 bases remaining between them. The CDR3 has 13 amino acids.

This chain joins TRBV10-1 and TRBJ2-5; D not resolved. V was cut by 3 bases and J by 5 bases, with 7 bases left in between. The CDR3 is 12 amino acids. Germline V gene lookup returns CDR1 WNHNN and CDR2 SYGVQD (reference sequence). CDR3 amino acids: CASSDSQETQYF. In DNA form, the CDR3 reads TGCGCCAGCAGTGACAGCCAGGAGACCCAGTACTTC.

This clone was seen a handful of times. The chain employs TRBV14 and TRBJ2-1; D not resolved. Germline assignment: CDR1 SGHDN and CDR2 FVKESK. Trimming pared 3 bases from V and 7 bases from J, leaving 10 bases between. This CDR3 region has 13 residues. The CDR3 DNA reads TGTGCCAGCAGCCACAAAAGGGAAAATGAGCAGTTCTTC. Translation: CASSHKRENEQFF.

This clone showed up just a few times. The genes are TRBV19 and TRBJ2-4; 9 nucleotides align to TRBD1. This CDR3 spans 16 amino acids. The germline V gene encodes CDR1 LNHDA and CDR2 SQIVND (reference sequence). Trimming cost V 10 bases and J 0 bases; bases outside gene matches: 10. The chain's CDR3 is CATASPGQGAKNIQYF. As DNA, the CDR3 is TGTGCCACCGCCTCGCCGGGACAGGGAGCCAAAAACATTCAGTACTTC. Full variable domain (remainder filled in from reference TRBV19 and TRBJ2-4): DGGITQSPKYLFRKEGQNVTLSCEQNLNHDAMYWYRQDPGQGLRLIYYSQIVNDFQKGDIAEGYSVSREKKESFPLTVTSAQKNPTAFYLCATASPGQGAKNIQYFGAGTRLSVL.